In its sample, the clone carrying this TCR beta chain was seen many times. Trimming left V 1 base short and J 1 base short, with 12 bases between. The germline V gene encodes CDR1 SGHRS and CDR2 YFSETQ. The CDR3 extends over 15 amino acids. The data were obtained in a study of T cells after yellow fever vaccination. TCRdb processed the 5' RACE reads anew with MiXCR; each CDR3 protein has one entry. The sample lists some 220,000 distinct CDR3 sequences; 2.5% to 3.5% were seen once. The TCR sequence derives from a man younger than 35 who received the YFV17D yellow fever vaccine. V gene TRBV5-1 combines with J gene TRBJ2-7; D may be TRBD1 or TRBD2 (5 bases each). The sequencing used CD4+ T cells sorted from PBMCs, collected 10 days after the yellow fever booster vaccination. The CDR3, as DNA: TGCGCCAGCAGCTTGCAGCCTGGGGGTTCCTACGAGCAGTACGTC. Translated, it gives CASSLQPGGSYEQYV.